The T cell receptor (beta chain) under discussion was sequenced for a study of human T cells and chemical hapten exposure. General observations from the study: Significantly more large CDR3 similarity clusters were formed by expanded TCRs than by controls.

The time point here: patch test 3, about 24 weeks after DPC sensitization. Treatment here: therapeutic diphenylcyclopropenone sensitization with weekly scalp DPC. Germline CDR1 SGHRS, CDR2 YFSETQ. V was pared by 1 base and J by 5 bases, with 8 bases of the junction left unmatched. This CDR3 contains 16 residues. This clonotype has at least ten counts. Its target is unknown. TCRdb reprocessed the RACE reads via MiXCR and lists one record per CDR3 protein. This sample has around 85,000 distinct CDR3 sequences, with 13% found just once. V is TRBV5-1 and J is TRBJ2-1; 8 nucleotides agree with TRBD2. The sequence came from a woman aged 45-59 years with alopecia areata. Some clones in this sample may be carry-over from other donors' samples. The sequenced sample was whole blood, obtained in connection with sensitization to the hapten diphenylcyclopropenone (DPC). This chain's CDR3 is CASSLNAGGRDNEQFF. CDR3 coding DNA: TGCGCCAGCAGCTTGAATGCGGGAGGCAGGGACAATGAGCAGTTCTTC.